Shown below are 7 T cell receptor beta chains from a single sample sequenced in a study of T cell changes during pregnancy in multiple sclerosis (dated by TCRdb to 2018 to 2020). Library preparation employed the immunoSEQ multiplex PCR assay. What TCRdb holds here is the immuneACCESS table cut down to in-frame rearrangements. Part of the clones is not present; checked against another copy, under half of the missing clones reflect an unresolved V gene, and the others are unexplained. The sample records tens of thousands of clones, over 80% of which are singletons. The top ten constitute 2% of the sample. The sequencing here drew on peripheral blood, taken in the third trimester of pregnancy. These receptors were taken from a female donor in good health, enrolled as a control in a pregnancy study.

The chain joins TRBV6-5 to TRBJ2-1, with 14 nucleotides matching TRBD2. V trimming: 4 bases; J trimming: 9 bases; junction bases outside the gene matches: 5. This CDR3 has 15 amino acids. Per germline, CDR1 MNHEY and CDR2 SVGAGI. The CDR3: CASSWTSGRFSEQFF. CDR3 in DNA: TGTGCCAGCAGTTGGACTAGCGGGAGGTTTAGTGAGCAGTTCTTC.

The chain has TRBV4-3 and TRBJ2-1, with D perhaps TRBD1 (6 bases). The CDR3 extends over 15 amino acids. Looked up from germline, CDR1 is LGHNA and CDR2 is YSLEER. V lost 0 bases and J lost 5, with 11 bases in between. CDR3 residues: CASSQDWDIDNEQFF. The CDR3 nucleotides read TGCGCCAGCAGCCAAGATTGGGACATTGACAATGAGCAGTTCTTC.

The rearrangement links TRBV5-1 to TRBJ1-1, with 7 bases matching TRBD1. The CDR3 is made up of 14 amino acids. The germline CDR1 and CDR2 sequences are SGHRS and YFSETQ. The V segment lost 4 bases and the J segment 7 bases; nucleotides outside the gene matches: 10. CDR3 in amino acids: CASSPNVGQDEAFF. The CDR3 DNA reads TGCGCCAGCAGCCCCAATGTCGGACAGGATGAAGCTTTCTTT.

This rearrangement joins TRBV28 to TRBJ1-1; D unclear. Germline V CDR1 and CDR2: MDHEN, SYDVKM. This CDR3 has 15 residues. Trimming removed 6 bases at V and 1 base at J, with 15 bases between. CDR3 in amino acids: CASRPPAAGNTEAFF. In DNA form, the CDR3 reads TGTGCCAGCAGGCCCCCCGCAGCGGGGAACACTGAAGCTTTCTTT.

CDR3 sequence reads: CASSPKGLAGGGAYNEQFF. The CDR3 bases are TGTGCCAGCTCACCGAAAGGACTAGCGGGAGGAGGGGCCTACAATGAGCAGTTCTTC. J is TRBJ2-1 and V is TRBV18; TRBD2 matches at 14 bases. Germline V lookup: CDR1 KGHSH, CDR2 LQKENI. The CDR3 length is 19 residues. J gave up 2 bases and V 3 bases, and 9 bases lay outside the gene matches.

The chain is built from TRBV7-9 and TRBJ2-2; weak D call: TRBD2 (6 bases). Looked up from germline, CDR1 is SEHNR and CDR2 is FQNEAQ (reference sequence). The length of the CDR3 is 13 residues. The V end was cut by 10 bases, the J end by 1 base, with 10 bases between. CDR3 bases: TGTGCCACCTACGGGGGGAACACCGGGGAGCTGTTTTTT. Its protein product is CATYGGNTGELFF.

The chain couples TRBV5-5 to TRBJ2-5, with a tentative D call TRBD2 (5 bases). This CDR3 contains 12 residues. V lost 2 bases, J lost 3 bases, and 5 bases lay in between. Germline CDR1 is SGHKS and CDR2 is YYEKEE (reference sequence). The chain's CDR3 is CASSFGEETQYF. In DNA form, the CDR3 reads TGTGCCAGCAGCTTCGGGGAAGAGACCCAGTACTTC.